Below are 16 T cell receptor beta chains sequenced from a single sample in a study of OX40 agonist ivuxolimab in advanced cancers. The assay was immunoSEQ multiplex PCR, and TCRdb's table has in-frame clones only and misses some. Of under 80,000 clones listed, 88% are singletons. Sequencing used CD4+ or CD8+ T cells sorted from blood, obtained in a trial of the OX40 agonist ivuxolimab. The receptors originated from an adult with an advanced solid tumor such as melanoma, head and neck, liver or kidney cancer.

V is TRBV6-1 and J is TRBJ2-1; D is uncertain. V was clipped by 1 base and J by 11 bases, with 15 bases between them. The CDR3 has 14 residues. The germline V gene has CDR1 MNHNS and CDR2 SASEGT. The CDR3 reads CASSEEVLVPKQFF. In DNA form, the CDR3 reads TGTGCCAGCAGTGAAGAAGTTTTGGTCCCCAAGCAGTTCTTC.

The rearrangement uses TRBV10-3 and TRBJ1-4; D gene uncertain. The CDR3 loop spans 15 amino acids. The V end was cut by 2 bases, the J end by 2 bases, with 9 bases between. Germline V gives CDR1 ENHRY, CDR2 SYGVKD. The CDR3 DNA follows: TGTGCCATCAGTGAGGGGAGGAACACTAATGAAAAACTGTTTTTT. Protein: CAISEGRNTNEKLFF.

The chain combines TRBV10-2 with TRBJ2-5, with D maybe TRBD2 (6 bases). The CDR3 runs to 11 residues. In germline, CDR1 is WSHSY, CDR2 SAAADI. V lost 5 bases to trimming and J lost 5 bases, with 6 bases between them. DNA for the CDR3: TGCGCCAGCAGTAGCGGGGAGACCCAGTACTTC. It is translated as CASSSGETQYF.

The V call is TRBV6-6, the J call TRBJ1-2; D is undetermined. Germline CDR1 is MNHNY and CDR2 is SVGAGI (reference sequence). V dropped 2 bases and J dropped 3 bases, with 7 bases sitting between them. This CDR3 region has 13 residues. The CDR3 DNA reads TGTGCCAGCAGTTACGTGGGGTACTATGGCTACACCTTC. Translation: CASSYVGYYGYTF.

V and J are TRBV4-1 and TRBJ2-5; 7 nucleotides agree with TRBD2. The ends lost 1 base at V and 0 bases at J; junction bases unmatched: 2. The CDR3 runs 15 residues. Germline CDR1 reads MGHRA; CDR2 reads YSYEKL. The CDR3 spells CASSQGGGNQETQYF. CDR3 nucleotide sequence: TGCGCCAGCAGCCAAGGGGGGGGGAACCAAGAGACCCAGTACTTC.

The chain has TRBV5-1 and TRBJ1-2; maybe TRBD1 (5 bases). The CDR3 runs 16 residues. In germline, CDR1 is SGHRS, CDR2 YFSETQ. V lost 4 bases, J lost 8 bases, and 24 bases lay in between. The CDR3 DNA follows: TGCGCCAGCAGCCCGGGGGGTCCGGGGAGGGGCAGCGGCTACACCTTC. Protein: CASSPGGPGRGSGYTF.

V gene TRBV4-1 combines with J gene TRBJ1-1; possibly TRBD1 for D (5 bases). Trimming shortened V by 5 bases and J by 4 bases, and 20 bases separated the two germline ends. Germline CDR1 is MGHRA and CDR2 is YSYEKL. This CDR3 contains 16 residues. The CDR3 sequence: CASSGRLGGGGTEAFF. The CDR3 region has the DNA TGCGCCAGCAGCGGGCGATTAGGTGGGGGTGGCACTGAAGCTTTCTTT.

V and J are TRBV5-1 and TRBJ1-4; TRBD1 is a possible D gene (5 bases). V gave up 4 bases and J gave up 7 bases, with 14 bases separating them. From germline, CDR1 is SGHRS and CDR2 YFSETQ. CDR3 length: 14 amino acids. DNA of the CDR3: TGCGCCAGCAGCACCGGGACCTCGGGTGAAAAACTGTTTTTT. Amino acid sequence: CASSTGTSGEKLFF.

On this clone itself: A read error may produce the germline difference seen at one junction end. V is TRBV30 and J is TRBJ1-6; D is perhaps TRBD1 (5 bases). This CDR3 is 13 amino acids long. Germline CDR1 reads GTSNPN; CDR2 reads SVGIG (reference sequence). CDR3 DNA: TGTGCCTGGAGTCAGGGTTATATTTCACCCCTCCACTTT. It yields the protein CAWSQGYISPLHF. Together with reference TRBV30 and TRBJ1-6, the CDR3 gives the full variable domain: SQTIHQWPATLVQPVGSPLSLECTVEGTSNPNLYWYRQAAGRGLQLLFYSVGIGQISSEVPQNLSASRPQDRQFILSSKKLLLSDSGFYLCAWSQGYISPLHFGNGTRLTVT.

V gene TRBV18 combines with J gene TRBJ2-2; 7 nucleotides agree with TRBD1. Germline CDR1 and CDR2: KGHSH and LQKENI. V lost 3 bases, J lost 2 bases, and 3 bases stayed unmatched. The length of the CDR3 is 15 residues. Here the CDR3 reads CASSPGQINTGELFF. CDR3 in DNA: TGTGCCAGCTCACCGGGACAGATTAACACCGGGGAGCTGTTTTTT.

The V call is TRBV7-9, the J call TRBJ2-1; D call uncertain. V lost 5 bases and J 9 bases, leaving 8 bases between the germline ends. Germline CDR1 reads SEHNR; CDR2 reads FQNEAQ (reference sequence). The CDR3 totals 11 residues. CDR3 amino acids: CASSRAGEQFF. In DNA, the CDR3 is TGTGCCAGCAGCCGCGCAGGTGAGCAGTTCTTC. The whole variable domain, remainder taken from reference TRBV7-9 and TRBJ2-1, is DTGVSQNPRHKITKRGQNVTFRCDPISEHNRLYWYRQTLGQGPEFLTYFQNEAQLEKSRLLSDRFSAERPKGSFSTLEIQRTEQGDSAMYLCASSRAGEQFFGPGTRLTVL.

The chain recombines TRBV2 with TRBJ2-5; 7 bases are shared with TRBD2. There are 14 residues in the CDR3. CDR1 and CDR2 (germline): SNHLY, FYNNEI. V trimming: 6 bases; J trimming: 3 bases; junction bases outside the gene matches: 7. CDR3 coding DNA: TGTGCCAGCAGACACCGGGACTACAAAGAGACCCAGTACTTC. Translated, it gives CASRHRDYKETQYF.

The genes are TRBV12-5 and TRBJ1-2, with 8 bases that match TRBD1. The CDR3 is made up of 14 amino acids. Germline loops: CDR1 LGHNT, CDR2 FRNRAP. The ends lost 1 base at V and 8 bases at J; junction bases unmatched: 6. CDR3 sequence: CASGLETGAGGYTF. The CDR3, as DNA: TGTGCTAGTGGTTTGGAGACAGGGGCGGGAGGCTACACCTTC.

V and J are TRBV5-1 and TRBJ2-7; D call uncertain. CDR3 length equals 12 residues. The V gene lost 2 bases and the J gene lost 2 bases, with 5 bases spanning the gap. Germline loops: CDR1 SGHRS, CDR2 YFSETQ. CDR3 in DNA: TGCGCCAGCAGCTTAGACACCTACGAGCAGTACTTC. Its translation: CASSLDTYEQYF.

The gene calls are TRBV6-1 and TRBJ1-2; possibly TRBD1 for D (5 bases). V lost 8 bases to trimming and J lost 8 bases, with 21 bases between them. The CDR3 totals 14 residues. Germline CDR1 and CDR2: MNHNS and SASEGT. DNA of the CDR3: TGTGCCAGCCGACCCGGGACCCTGAGGGAGGGCTACACCTTC. It translates to CASRPGTLREGYTF.

The CDR3 DNA follows: TGTGCCAGCAGTGCCTTCGGGGCGCGGGAGACCCAGTACTTC. It codes for CASSAFGARETQYF. The chain uses TRBV2 and TRBJ2-5, with D perhaps being TRBD1 or TRBD2 (5 bases each). Germline CDR1 is SNHLY and CDR2 is FYNNEI. This CDR3 contains 14 residues. V lost 4 bases to trimming and J lost 5 bases, with 14 bases between them. The whole variable domain, remainder taken from reference TRBV2 and TRBJ2-5, is EPEVTQTPSHQVTQMGQEVILRCVPISNHLYFYWYRQILGQKVEFLVSFYNNEISEKSEIFDDQFSVERPDGSNFTLKIRSTKLEDSAMYFCASSAFGARETQYFGPGTRLLVL.